This T cell receptor beta chain was recorded in a study of identical twins. Overall study findings and caveats: Fewer insertions were carried by abundant cord blood beta clonotypes, but none was seen in memory repertoires.

Template switching added a universal primer site, and cDNA bore unique molecular identifiers. In TCRdb, the 5' RACE reads were re-called with MiXCR into one record per CDR3 protein. The table includes around 670,000 distinct CDR3 sequences, around 6% detected once. This clonotype was observed many times. Its matching antigen is unknown. Healthy Caucasians provided all donations. The CDR3 is 14 amino acids. Trimming removed 3 bases from V and 7 bases from J, with 14 bases in between. Germline assignment: CDR1 SGHDT and CDR2 YYEEEE. Sequenced sample: naive T cells sorted from blood. The clonotype comes from a man aged 18-30 years in good health. The chain carries TRBV5-6 and TRBJ2-1; tentative D call: TRBD1 (5 bases). For the CDR3, the DNA is TGTGCCAGCAGCTCAACCGACAGATTTAATGAGCAGTTCTTC. As protein: CASSSTDRFNEQFF.